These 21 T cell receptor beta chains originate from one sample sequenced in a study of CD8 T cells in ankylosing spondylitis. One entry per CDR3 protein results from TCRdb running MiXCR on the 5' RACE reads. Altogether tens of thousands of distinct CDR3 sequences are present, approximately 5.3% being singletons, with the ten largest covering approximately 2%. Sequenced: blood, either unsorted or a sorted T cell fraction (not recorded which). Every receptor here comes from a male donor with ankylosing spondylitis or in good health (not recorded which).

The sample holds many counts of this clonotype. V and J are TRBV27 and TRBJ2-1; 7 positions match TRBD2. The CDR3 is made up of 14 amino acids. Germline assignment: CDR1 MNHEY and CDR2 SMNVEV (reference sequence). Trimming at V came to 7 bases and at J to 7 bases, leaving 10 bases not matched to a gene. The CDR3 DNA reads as TGTGCCAGCACAAGGGGCCTTAGCGGGAATGAGCAGTTCTTC. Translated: CASTRGLSGNEQFF.

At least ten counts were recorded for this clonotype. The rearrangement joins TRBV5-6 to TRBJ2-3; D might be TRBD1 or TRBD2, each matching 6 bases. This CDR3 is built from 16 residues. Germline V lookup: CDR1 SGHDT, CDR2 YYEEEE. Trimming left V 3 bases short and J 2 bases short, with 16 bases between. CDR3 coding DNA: TGTGCCAGCAGCTGGCGGCTGGGGGGCCACACAGATACGCAGTATTTT. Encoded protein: CASSWRLGGHTDTQYF.

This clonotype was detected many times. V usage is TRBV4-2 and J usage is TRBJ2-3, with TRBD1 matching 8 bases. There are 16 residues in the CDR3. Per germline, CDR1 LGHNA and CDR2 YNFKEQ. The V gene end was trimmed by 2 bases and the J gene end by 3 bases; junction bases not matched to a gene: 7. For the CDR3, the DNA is TGTGCCAGCAGCCAACCCGGACAGGGTAGAACAGATACGCAGTATTTT. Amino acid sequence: CASSQPGQGRTDTQYF.

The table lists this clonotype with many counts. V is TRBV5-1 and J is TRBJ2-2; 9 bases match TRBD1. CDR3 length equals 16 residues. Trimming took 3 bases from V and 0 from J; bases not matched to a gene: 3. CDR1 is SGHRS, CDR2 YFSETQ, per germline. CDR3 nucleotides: TGCGCCAGCAGCTCCAGGACAGGGGCGAACACCGGGGAGCTGTTTTTT. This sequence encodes CASSSRTGANTGELFF.

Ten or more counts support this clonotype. The CDR3 here is CASTPIGGTYEQYF. For the CDR3, the DNA is TGCGCCAGCACCCCCATCGGGGGTACCTACGAGCAGTACTTC. The genes are TRBV4-1 and TRBJ2-7; TRBD2 might be the D (6 bases). Germline V gene lookup returns CDR1 MGHRA and CDR2 YSYEKL. CDR3 length equals 14 residues. Deletions cut 7 bases from V and 2 bases from J, with 15 bases between.

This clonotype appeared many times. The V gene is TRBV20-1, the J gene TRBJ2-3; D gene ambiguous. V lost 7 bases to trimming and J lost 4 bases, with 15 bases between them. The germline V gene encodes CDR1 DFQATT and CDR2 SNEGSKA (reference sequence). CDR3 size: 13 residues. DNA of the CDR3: TGCAGTGTTCATAGTCAACGGGCAGATACGCAGTATTTT. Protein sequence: CSVHSQRADTQYF.

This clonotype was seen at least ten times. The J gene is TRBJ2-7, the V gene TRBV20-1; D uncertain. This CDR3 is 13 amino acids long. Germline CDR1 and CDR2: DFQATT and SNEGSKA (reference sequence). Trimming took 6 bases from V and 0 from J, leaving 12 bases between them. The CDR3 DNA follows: TGCAGTGCCAACCAGCCAGCCTCCTACGAGCAGTACTTC. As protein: CSANQPASYEQYF.

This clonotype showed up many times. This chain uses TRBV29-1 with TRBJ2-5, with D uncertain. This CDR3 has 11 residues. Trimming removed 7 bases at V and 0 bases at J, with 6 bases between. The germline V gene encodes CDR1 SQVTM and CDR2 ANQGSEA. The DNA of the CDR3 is TGCAGCGCCGCCCACCAAGAGACCCAGTACTTC. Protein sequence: CSAAHQETQYF.

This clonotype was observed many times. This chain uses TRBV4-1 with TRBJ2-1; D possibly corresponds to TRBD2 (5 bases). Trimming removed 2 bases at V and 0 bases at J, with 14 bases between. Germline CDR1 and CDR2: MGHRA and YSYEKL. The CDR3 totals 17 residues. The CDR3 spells CASSQLPASFSYNEQFF. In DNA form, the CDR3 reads TGCGCCAGCAGCCAACTCCCGGCTAGCTTCTCCTACAATGAGCAGTTCTTC.

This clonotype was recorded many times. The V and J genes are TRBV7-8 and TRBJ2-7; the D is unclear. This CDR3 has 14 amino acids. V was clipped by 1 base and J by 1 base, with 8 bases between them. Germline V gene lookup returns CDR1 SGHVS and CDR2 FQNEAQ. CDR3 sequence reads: CASSLVVNSYEQYF. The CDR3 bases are TGTGCCAGCAGCTTAGTCGTGAATTCCTACGAGCAGTACTTC.

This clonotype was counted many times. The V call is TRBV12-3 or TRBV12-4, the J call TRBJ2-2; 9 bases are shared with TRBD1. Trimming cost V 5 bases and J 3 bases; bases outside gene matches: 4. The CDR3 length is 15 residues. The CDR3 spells CASSAGTGYTGELFF. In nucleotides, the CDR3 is TGTGCCAGCAGTGCGGGGACAGGGTACACCGGGGAGCTGTTTTTT.

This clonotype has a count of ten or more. As DNA, the CDR3 is TGTGCCAGCAGCTCCGGGACAGGGAGGTACGAGCAGTACTTC. It yields the protein CASSSGTGRYEQYF. The chain recombines TRBV4-2 with TRBJ2-7; TRBD1 matches at 9 bases. J gave up 4 bases and V 5 bases, and 6 bases lay outside the gene matches. Germline CDR1 LGHNA, CDR2 YNFKEQ. There are 14 residues in the CDR3.

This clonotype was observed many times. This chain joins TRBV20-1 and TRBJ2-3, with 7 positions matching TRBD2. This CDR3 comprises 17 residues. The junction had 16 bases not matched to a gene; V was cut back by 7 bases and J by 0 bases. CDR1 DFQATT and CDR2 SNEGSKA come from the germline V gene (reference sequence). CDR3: CSGGYPGAGFSTDTQYF. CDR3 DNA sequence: TGCAGTGGGGGGTATCCGGGAGCGGGGTTTAGCACAGATACGCAGTATTTT.

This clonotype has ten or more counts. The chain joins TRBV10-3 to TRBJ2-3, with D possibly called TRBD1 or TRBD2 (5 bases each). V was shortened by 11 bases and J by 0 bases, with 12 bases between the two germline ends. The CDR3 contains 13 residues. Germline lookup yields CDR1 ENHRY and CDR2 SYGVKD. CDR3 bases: TGTGCCTCGGGGCGGTCTAGCACAGATACGCAGTATTTT. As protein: CASGRSSTDTQYF.

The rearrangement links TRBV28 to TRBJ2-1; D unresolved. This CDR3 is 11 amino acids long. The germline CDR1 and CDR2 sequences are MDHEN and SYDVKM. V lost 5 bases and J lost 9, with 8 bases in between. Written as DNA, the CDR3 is TGTGCCAGCAGTCGAACGGGTGAGCAGTTCTTC. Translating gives CASSRTGEQFF.

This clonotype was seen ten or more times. The DNA of the CDR3 is TGCAGTGCTATGCGAGACAGACCCGATTCACCCCTCCACTTT. Translation: CSAMRDRPDSPLHF. The chain uses TRBV20-1 and TRBJ1-6, with D possibly being TRBD1 (5 bases). V lost 4 bases to trimming and J lost 8 bases, with 15 bases between them. The CDR3 extends over 14 amino acids. The germline gives CDR1 DFQATT, CDR2 SNEGSKA (reference sequence).

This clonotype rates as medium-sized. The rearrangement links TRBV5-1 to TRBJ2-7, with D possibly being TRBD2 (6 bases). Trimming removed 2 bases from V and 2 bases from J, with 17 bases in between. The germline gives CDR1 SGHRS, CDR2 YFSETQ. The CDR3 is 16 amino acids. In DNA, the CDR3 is TGCGCCAGCAGCTTAGATACACTAGCCGCGACCTACGAGCAGTACTTC. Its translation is CASSLDTLAATYEQYF.

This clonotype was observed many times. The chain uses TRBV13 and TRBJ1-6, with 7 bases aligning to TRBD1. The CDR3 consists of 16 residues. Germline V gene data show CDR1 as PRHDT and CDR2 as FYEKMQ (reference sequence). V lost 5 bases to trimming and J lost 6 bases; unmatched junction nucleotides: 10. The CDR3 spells CASSPTGTGVNSPLHF. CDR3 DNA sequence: TGTGCCAGCAGCCCAACCGGAACAGGGGTTAATTCACCCCTCCACTTT.

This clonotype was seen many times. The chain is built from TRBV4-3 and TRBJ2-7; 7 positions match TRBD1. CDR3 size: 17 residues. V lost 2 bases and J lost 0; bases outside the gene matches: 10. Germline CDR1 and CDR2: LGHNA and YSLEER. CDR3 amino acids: CASSQFYRDSTSYEQYF. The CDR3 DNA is TGCGCCAGCAGCCAATTCTACCGGGACAGCACCTCCTACGAGCAGTACTTC.

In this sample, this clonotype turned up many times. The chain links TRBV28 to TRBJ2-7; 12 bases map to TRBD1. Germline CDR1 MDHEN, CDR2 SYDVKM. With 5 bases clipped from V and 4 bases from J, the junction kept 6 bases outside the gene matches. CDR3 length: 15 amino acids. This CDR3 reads CASSGGTGGLYEQYF. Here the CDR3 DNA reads TGTGCCAGCAGTGGGGGGACAGGGGGCCTTTACGAGCAGTACTTC.

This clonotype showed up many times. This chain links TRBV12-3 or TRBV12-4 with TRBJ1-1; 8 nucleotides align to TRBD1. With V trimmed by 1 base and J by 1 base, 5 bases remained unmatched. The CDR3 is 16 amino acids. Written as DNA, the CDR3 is TGTGCCAGCAGTTTAGGGGCCGGGACAGGGAACACTGAAGCTTTCTTT. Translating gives CASSLGAGTGNTEAFF.